A selection of T cell receptor beta chains follows, all from one sample in a study of blood T cells in healthy people across ages. MiXCR, applied by TCRdb to the 5' RACE reads, yields one record per CDR3 protein. The sample contains about 1.5 million distinct CDR3 sequences, about 42% of which appear only once. The sample taken for sequencing was blood. Source of these receptors: a woman aged 18-30 years in good health. Both conserved end residues are part of each CDR3. D genes are given only for firm matches. The size entry is marked missing in some rows and otherwise reads once, few, many or a size class.

>TRBV11-2|14|TRBJ1-1|.|few
CASSWAQPYTEAFF
TGTGCCAGCAGCTGGGCACAGCCCTACACTGAAGCTTTCTTT
>TRBV7-9|16|TRBJ2-7|.|.
CASSSRGTQRSYEQYF
TGTGCCAGCAGCTCCCGAGGGACACAGAGATCCTACGAGCAGTACTTC
>TRBV12-3/TRBV12-4|12|TRBJ1-2|.|.
CASSKQNYGYTF
TGTGCCAGCAGTAAGCAAAACTATGGCTACACCTTC
>TRBV7-2|15|TRBJ2-1|.|.
CASSPTSGIKNEQFF
TGTGCCAGCAGCCCCACATCCGGGATAAAGAATGAGCAGTTCTTC
>TRBV20-1|14|TRBJ1-2|.|few
CSARDLGFDYGYTF
TGCAGTGCTAGAGATCTCGGGTTTGACTATGGCTACACCTTC
>TRBV10-3|11|TRBJ2-7|.|.
CAISGRYEQYF
TGTGCCATCAGTGGGCGGTACGAGCAGTACTTC
>TRBV6-6|12|TRBJ1-1|.|few
CASSYNRDLAFF
TGTGCCAGCAGTTACAACAGGGATTTAGCTTTCTTT
>TRBV6-5|15|TRBJ1-5|.|.
CASSYTAYSNQPQHF
TGTGCCAGCAGTTACACAGCTTATAGCAATCAGCCCCAGCATTTT
>TRBV20-1|14|TRBJ2-3|TRBD2|.
CSAARSGGTDTQYF
TGCAGTGCCGCCCGTAGCGGGGGAACAGATACGCAGTATTTT
>TRBV7-6|16|TRBJ2-3|TRBD1|.
CASSYGTVGLPDTQYF
TGTGCCAGCAGCTACGGGACAGTGGGTCTTCCAGATACGCAGTATTTT
>TRBV12-3/TRBV12-4|15|TRBJ2-3|.|few
CASSLGHFSVDTQYF
TGTGCCAGCAGTTTAGGGCACTTTAGCGTGGATACGCAGTATTTT
>TRBV6-2/TRBV6-3|15|TRBJ2-7|.|.
CASSSEHTLNYEQYF
TGTGCCAGCAGCTCCGAACATACTCTGAATTATGAGCAGTACTTC
>TRBV20-1|14|TRBJ2-7|.|.
CSARDRLALGEQYF
TGCAGTGCTAGAGATCGGCTAGCGCTCGGAGAGCAGTACTTC
>TRBV27|16|TRBJ2-4|.|few
CASSSEGWERQNIQYF
TGTGCCAGCAGTTCCGAGGGGTGGGAACGACAAAACATTCAGTACTTC
>TRBV12-3/TRBV12-4|16|TRBJ1-1|.|.
CASSPQGGRGDTEAFF
TGTGCCAGCAGTCCCCAGGGAGGCCGGGGAGACACTGAAGCTTTCTTT
>TRBV7-2|15|TRBJ2-3|.|.
CASSLVAGPNPTQYF
TGTGCCAGCAGCTTAGTGGCTGGTCCAAATCCTACGCAGTATTTT
>TRBV12-3/TRBV12-4|17|TRBJ2-1|TRBD2|.
CASSLGYAGGPSNEQFF
TGTGCCAGCAGTTTAGGGTACGCGGGAGGGCCGAGCAATGAGCAGTTCTTC
>TRBV27|14|TRBJ1-2|.|few
CASNNRDRYYGYTF
TGTGCCAGCAACAACCGGGACCGTTACTATGGCTACACCTTC
>TRBV11-2|15|TRBJ1-6|.|few
CASSLAPGYNSPLHF
TGTGCCAGCAGCTTAGCCCCGGGGTATAATTCACCCCTCCACTTT
>TRBV6-1|14|TRBJ1-5|.|.
CASSARGGDQPQHF
TGTGCCAGCAGTGCCCGGGGCGGGGATCAGCCCCAGCATTTT
>TRBV9|14|TRBJ2-7|TRBD2|few
CASSVGGEVHEQYF
TGTGCCAGCAGCGTGGGAGGGGAGGTCCACGAGCAGTACTTC
>TRBV2|13|TRBJ1-2|TRBD1|.
CASSKTGPEGYTF
TGTGCCAGCAGTAAGACAGGGCCCGAGGGCTACACCTTC
>TRBV20-1|15|TRBJ1-6|.|.
CSAKRVSSYNSPLHF
TGCAGTGCCAAGCGTGTGAGCTCCTATAATTCACCCCTCCACTTT
>TRBV21-1|15|TRBJ1-4|.|.
CASSTRQGWREKLFF
TGTGCCAGCAGCACCCGACAGGGTTGGCGGGAAAAACTGTTTTTT
>TRBV12-3/TRBV12-4|13|TRBJ2-1|.|.
CASTSAGYNEQFF
TGTGCCAGTACGTCGGCGGGCTACAATGAGCAGTTCTTC
>TRBV3-1|15|TRBJ2-5|.|.
CASSLSGSGSETQYF
TGTGCCAGCAGCCTCTCCGGGTCAGGGTCCGAGACCCAGTACTTC
>TRBV5-1|16|TRBJ2-5|TRBD2|few
CASSTGLAAQWETQYF
TGCGCCAGCAGCACGGGACTAGCGGCCCAGTGGGAGACCCAGTACTTC
>TRBV7-7|16|TRBJ2-5|.|few
CASSLLNGGLGETQYF
TGTGCTAGCAGCTTGTTGAACGGGGGCCTTGGGGAGACCCAGTACTTC
>TRBV6-5|15|TRBJ1-5|.|.
CASSYSSSRNQPQHF
TGTGCCAGCAGTTACTCGTCAAGTCGCAATCAGCCCCAGCATTTT
>TRBV6-5|13|TRBJ1-2|.|.
CASSYVGSYGYTF
TGTGCCAGCAGTTACGTCGGGTCCTATGGCTACACCTTC
>TRBV12-3/TRBV12-4|14|TRBJ1-6|.|.
CASNPVGQHSPLHF
TGTGCCAGCAATCCGGTCGGACAGCATTCACCCCTCCACTTT
>TRBV7-9|14|TRBJ2-5|TRBD2|.
CASSIRAGGETQYF
TGTGCCAGCAGTATACGTGCGGGAGGAGAGACCCAGTACTTC
>TRBV7-8|17|TRBJ1-2|TRBD1|few
CASSLEAGGISVHGYTF
TGTGCCAGCAGCTTAGAGGCAGGGGGAATCAGCGTTCATGGCTACACCTTC
>TRBV6-6|15|TRBJ1-6|.|.
CASNHGSSYNSPLHF
TGTGCCAGCAATCACGGGAGCTCCTATAATTCACCCCTCCACTTT
>TRBV7-6|15|TRBJ2-7|.|.
CASRKGSDNTYEQYF
TGTGCCAGCAGGAAGGGGTCCGACAACACCTACGAGCAGTACTTC
>TRBV11-2|16|TRBJ1-2|.|.
CASSFGESGYNYGYTF
TGTGCCAGCAGCTTCGGAGAGAGCGGATATAACTATGGCTACACCTTC
>TRBV12-3/TRBV12-4|15|TRBJ1-2|.|few
CASSPRHGGASGYTF
TGTGCCAGCAGTCCCCGCCACGGGGGCGCGTCTGGCTACACCTTC
>TRBV21-1|19|TRBJ2-7|.|.
CASSQPSGTSGGPTGKQYF
TGTGCCAGCAGTCAGCCCTCCGGGACTAGCGGGGGGCCCACCGGAAAGCAGTACTTC
>TRBV20-1|13|TRBJ1-2|.|.
CSAREQAVDGYTF
TGCAGTGCTAGAGAACAGGCAGTGGATGGCTACACCTTC
>TRBV20-1|14|TRBJ2-1|.|.
CSARDHGGYNEQFF
TGCAGTGCTAGAGATCACGGGGGTTACAATGAGCAGTTCTTC
>TRBV4-3|16|TRBJ2-5|.|.
CASTVGRGGMQETQYF
TGCGCCAGCACCGTGGGACGTGGGGGGATGCAAGAGACCCAGTACTTC
>TRBV10-3|11|TRBJ1-2|TRBD1|once
CAAQGGGGYTF
TGTGCCGCGCAGGGGGGGGGTGGCTACACCTTC
>TRBV4-3|17|TRBJ2-1|.|.
CASSQGEAAQRVGEQFF
TGCGCCAGCAGCCAAGGAGAGGCGGCGCAACGGGTAGGTGAGCAGTTCTTC
>TRBV20-1|14|TRBJ2-1|.|.
CSVPKDWYYNEQFF
TGCAGTGTCCCAAAAGACTGGTATTACAATGAGCAGTTCTTC
>TRBV2|14|TRBJ2-6|.|.
CAGGRDSGANVLTF
TGTGCCGGTGGACGGGACTCTGGGGCCAACGTCCTGACTTTC
>TRBV12-3/TRBV12-4|15|TRBJ1-1|TRBD1|few
CASSLRDSRETEAFF
TGTGCCAGCAGCCTCCGGGACAGCCGAGAGACTGAAGCTTTCTTT
>TRBV6-2/TRBV6-3|13|TRBJ2-7|.|.
CTSSYRTYNEQYF
TGTACCAGCAGTTACCGAACATACAATGAGCAGTACTTC
>TRBV4-3|16|TRBJ2-7|.|.
CASSQELEPEAYEQYF
TGCGCCAGCAGCCAAGAATTAGAACCAGAAGCCTACGAGCAGTACTTC
>TRBV29-1|13|TRBJ2-3|.|once
CSAAGQREDTQYF
TGCAGCGCCGCGGGCCAGAGAGAAGATACGCAGTATTTT
>TRBV29-1|13|TRBJ2-5|.|few
CSVGATGQETQYF
TGCAGCGTGGGGGCCACAGGGCAAGAGACCCAGTACTTC
>TRBV28|12|TRBJ1-2|.|many
CASSFRADGYTF
TGTGCCAGCAGTTTCAGGGCTGATGGCTACACCTTC
>TRBV12-3/TRBV12-4|12|TRBJ2-1|.|.
CASSTGLGEQFF
TGTGCCAGCAGTACAGGACTCGGTGAGCAGTTCTTC
>TRBV6-5|16|TRBJ2-7|.|few
CASSYGVSGQRDEQYF
TGTGCCAGCAGTTATGGAGTTTCAGGTCAAAGGGACGAGCAGTACTTC
>TRBV7-9|15|TRBJ2-1|TRBD2|.
CVSSLAGAMYNEQFF
TGTGTCAGCAGCTTAGCGGGGGCGATGTACAATGAGCAGTTCTTC
>TRBV11-1|17|TRBJ2-5|TRBD2|.
CASSRRPAGDRGETQYF
TGTGCCAGCAGCAGACGACCAGCGGGGGACCGCGGAGAGACCCAGTACTTC